The 18 T cell receptor beta chains below were found in one sample sequenced in a study of T-cell memory formation after mild COVID-19. TCRdb itself ran the 5' RACE reads through MiXCR, one entry per CDR3 protein. This sample has tens of thousands of distinct CDR3 sequences, with roughly 14% found just once. Source material: PBMCs or a T cell subset sorted from them (not recorded which). Receptors originate from an adult woman who had mild COVID-19 (a few samples of this study predate the infection). Cell type and time point are not known.

The chain couples TRBV4-3 to TRBJ2-1; 9 nucleotides match TRBD2. J was trimmed by 2 bases and V by 4 bases; bases with no gene match: 6. Germline CDR1 reads LGHNA; CDR2 reads YSLEER. The CDR3 spans 16 residues. CDR3 sequence: CASSPEAGGPYNEQFF. CDR3 sequence (DNA): TGCGCCAGCAGCCCAGAGGCGGGAGGGCCCTACAATGAGCAGTTCTTC.

This clonotype was picked up a small number of times. V and J are TRBV7-9 and TRBJ1-1; possible D gene TRBD1, 6 bases. The CDR3 spans 14 residues. Trimming pared 4 bases from V and 3 bases from J, leaving 12 bases between. From germline, CDR1 is SEHNR and CDR2 FQNEAQ (reference sequence). DNA for the CDR3: TGTGCCAGCAGCTCAGGGGTTTGGGACACTGAAGCTTTCTTT. Amino acid sequence: CASSSGVWDTEAFF.

The chain joins TRBV25-1 to TRBJ2-7; possible D gene TRBD2, 5 bases. The CDR3 length is 14 residues. Deletions cut 5 bases from V and 5 bases from J, with 16 bases between. CDR1 MGHDK and CDR2 SYGVNS come from the germline V gene. In DNA form, the CDR3 reads TGTGCCAGCAGTAAGGGAGTAGGCGCCCACGAGCAGTACTTC. It is translated as CASSKGVGAHEQYF.

This clonotype was counted only a few times. The V gene is TRBV29-1, the J gene TRBJ2-1; 11 bases match TRBD2. This CDR3 spans 14 amino acids. V dropped 1 base and J dropped 8; count of bases not matched to a gene: 4. The germline V gene encodes CDR1 SQVTM and CDR2 ANQGSEA. The CDR3, as DNA: TGCAGCGTTGAAGTTAGCGGGAGGGCTCATGAGCAGTTCTTC. It specifies CSVEVSGRAHEQFF.

The chain has TRBV5-1 and TRBJ1-2, with a possible D match to TRBD1 (5 bases). The CDR3 has 15 residues. Germline assignment: CDR1 SGHRS and CDR2 YFSETQ. Trimming pared 0 bases from V and 4 bases from J, leaving 13 bases between. CDR3 sequence: CASSLDAGKVYGYTF. The CDR3 bases are TGCGCCAGCAGCTTGGATGCAGGGAAGGTCTATGGCTACACCTTC.

This clonotype has a handful of counts. The rearrangement joins TRBV5-4 to TRBJ2-1; 7 bases agree with TRBD1. In germline, CDR1 is SGHNT, CDR2 YYREEE (reference sequence). This CDR3 is built from 12 residues. Here the CDR3 reads CAFRDSSDEQFF. DNA for the CDR3: TGTGCGTTTAGGGACAGCTCCGATGAGCAGTTCTTC.

At least ten counts were recorded for this clonotype. The V gene is TRBV20-1, the J gene TRBJ2-5, with 10 bases matching TRBD1. CDR3 length: 17 amino acids. Germline V CDR1 and CDR2: DFQATT, SNEGSKA (reference sequence). Losses at the gene ends were 1 base for V and 2 bases for J; bases not matched to a gene: 10. The CDR3 bases are TGCAGTGCTAGAGGCGACGACAGGGGGCCGACTCAAGAGACCCAGTACTTC. It yields the protein CSARGDDRGPTQETQYF.

This clonotype was detected only a few times. CDR3 coding DNA: TGTGCCAGCAGCTACGGGGCGACAGGGGCCTACGAGCAGTACTTC. Protein: CASSYGATGAYEQYF. The rearrangement links TRBV6-5 to TRBJ2-7, with TRBD1 matching over 8 bases. Looked up from germline, CDR1 is MNHEY and CDR2 is SVGAGI. Unmatched junction bases numbered 9, after V lost 6 bases and J lost 2 bases. The CDR3 consists of 15 residues.

This clonotype turned up a few times. The gene calls are TRBV3-1 and TRBJ2-1; the D call may be TRBD1 or TRBD2 (5 bases each). This CDR3 spans 17 amino acids. Per the germline V gene, CDR1 is LGHDT and CDR2 is YNNKEL (reference sequence). V was trimmed by 0 bases and J by 0 bases, leaving 12 bases between them. The CDR3 reads CASSQEEAGSSYNEQFF. CDR3 in DNA: TGTGCCAGCAGCCAAGAAGAAGCAGGGAGCTCCTACAATGAGCAGTTCTTC.

The chain carries TRBV7-9 and TRBJ1-1; D gene ambiguous. This CDR3 comprises 15 residues. Germline V lookup: CDR1 SEHNR, CDR2 FQNEAQ (reference sequence). Trimming cost V 2 bases and J 1 base, with 11 bases left between them. CDR3: CASSLPPRTNTEAFF. The CDR3, as DNA: TGTGCCAGCAGCTTACCCCCTCGGACGAACACTGAAGCTTTCTTT.

The rearrangement uses TRBV7-8 and TRBJ1-1; 7 bases are shared with TRBD1. CDR3 length: 16 amino acids. The germline CDR1 and CDR2 sequences are SGHVS and FQNEAQ. After removal of 2 bases from V and 3 bases from J, the junction contained 9 bases not matched to a gene. CDR3 coding DNA: TGTGCCAGCAGCTTAATATCAACAGGGGCGGACACTGAAGCTTTCTTT. This sequence encodes CASSLISTGADTEAFF.

This clonotype was seen more than once but under ten times. The genes are TRBV7-8 and TRBJ2-1; D gene ambiguous. Germline CDR1 SGHVS, CDR2 FQNEAQ. The CDR3 loop spans 14 amino acids. V was cut by 0 bases and J by 8 bases, with 11 bases left in between. The CDR3 region has the DNA TGTGCCAGCAGCTTAGCAGGATGGGTCTATGAGCAGTTCTTC. It translates to CASSLAGWVYEQFF.

The CDR3 nucleotides are TGCGCCAGCAGCAACGACGTTTCTAGCGGGGGGGAGACCCAGTACTTC. Protein sequence: CASSNDVSSGGETQYF. This chain uses TRBV5-1 with TRBJ2-5; TRBD2 aligns across 11 bases. The germline CDR1 and CDR2 sequences are SGHRS and YFSETQ. The CDR3 runs 16 residues. V lost 4 bases, J lost 5 bases, and 10 bases stayed unmatched.

CDR3 bases: TGTGCCAGCTCACCCCCGCTGGGCACTGAAGCTTTCTTT. Its protein is CASSPPLGTEAFF. This chain uses TRBV18 with TRBJ1-1; unclear D gene. The V gene lost 3 bases and the J gene lost 4 bases, with 9 bases spanning the gap. Germline V gene sequence: CDR1 KGHSH, CDR2 LQKENI. This CDR3 has 13 residues.

The chain uses TRBV19 and TRBJ2-1; TRBD2 agrees at 10 bases. CDR1 is LNHDA, CDR2 SQIVND, per germline (reference sequence). The length of the CDR3 is 17 residues. Trimming took 5 bases from V and 3 from J; bases not matched to a gene: 10. In DNA form, the CDR3 reads TGTGCCAGTAGTCATCCCGGACTAGCGGATTTCTACAATGAGCAGTTCTTC. Its protein product is CASSHPGLADFYNEQFF.

The chain recombines TRBV4-2 with TRBJ2-7, with TRBD2 identical over 11 bases. This CDR3 is built from 14 residues. J was trimmed by 6 bases and V by 1 base; bases with no gene match: 2. Per germline, CDR1 LGHNA and CDR2 YNFKEQ. The CDR3 is CASSQVAGGPEQYF. In nucleotides, the CDR3 is TGTGCCAGCAGCCAAGTAGCGGGAGGGCCCGAGCAGTACTTC.

This clonotype was seen a few times. The junction departs from germline at one end; a sequencing error may be responsible. The V gene is TRBV12-3 or TRBV12-4, the J gene TRBJ2-1; 8 positions agree with TRBD2. The CDR3 totals 12 residues. CDR3 residues: CASRGEGLACLF. In nucleotides, the CDR3 is TGTGCCAGCAGAGGGGAAGGACTAGCTTGTCTCTTC.

This clonotype was found a few times. This chain links TRBV5-1 with TRBJ2-6, with D perhaps matching TRBD1 (6 bases). The germline V and J ends were trimmed by 4 bases and 0 bases, with 14 bases remaining between them. CDR3 length: 17 residues. CDR1 and CDR2 (germline): SGHRS, YFSETQ. In nucleotides, the CDR3 is TGCGCCAGCAGCCAGGACAGTCTTAGCTCTGGGGCCAACGTCCTGACTTTC. It translates to CASSQDSLSSGANVLTF.